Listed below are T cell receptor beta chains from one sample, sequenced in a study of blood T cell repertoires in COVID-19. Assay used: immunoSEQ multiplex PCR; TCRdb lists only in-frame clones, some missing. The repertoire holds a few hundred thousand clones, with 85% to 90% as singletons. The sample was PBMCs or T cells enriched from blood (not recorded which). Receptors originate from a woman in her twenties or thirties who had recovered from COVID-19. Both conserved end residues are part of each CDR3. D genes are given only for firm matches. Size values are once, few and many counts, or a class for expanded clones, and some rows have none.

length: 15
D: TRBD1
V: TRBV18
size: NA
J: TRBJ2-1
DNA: TGTGCCAGCGCGGAACAGGGGGCAGGCTACAATGAGCAGTTCTTC
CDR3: CASAEQGAGYNEQFF

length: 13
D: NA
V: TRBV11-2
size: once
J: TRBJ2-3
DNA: TGTGCCAGCAGAAGAATAGGGGTACATACGCAGTATTTT
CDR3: CASRRIGVHTQYF

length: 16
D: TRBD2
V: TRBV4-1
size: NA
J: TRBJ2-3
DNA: TGCGCCAGCAGCCAGGAGGGACTAGCGGCGGCAGATACGCAGTATTTT
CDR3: CASSQEGLAAADTQYF

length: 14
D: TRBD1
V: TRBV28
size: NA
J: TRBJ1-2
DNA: TGTGCCAGCAGTTTAATGGACAGGAACTATGGCTACACCTTC
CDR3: CASSLMDRNYGYTF

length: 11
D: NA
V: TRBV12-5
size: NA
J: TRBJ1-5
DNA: TGTGCTAGTGGTCAAAATCAGCCCCAGCATTTT
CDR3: CASGQNQPQHF

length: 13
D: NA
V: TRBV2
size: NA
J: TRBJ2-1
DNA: TGTGCCAGCAGTTCAACCGGGGGCAATGAGCAGTTCTTC
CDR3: CASSSTGGNEQFF

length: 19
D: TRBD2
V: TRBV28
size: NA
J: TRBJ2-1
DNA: TGTGCCAGCAGTTTAGCCCCCTCAAGCGGGAGCCGATTGGCCGATGAGCAGTTCTTC
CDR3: CASSLAPSSGSRLADEQFF

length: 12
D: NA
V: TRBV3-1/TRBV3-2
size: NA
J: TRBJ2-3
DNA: TGTGCCAGCCGGCTAGCAGGAGATACGCAGTATTTT
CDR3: CASRLAGDTQYF

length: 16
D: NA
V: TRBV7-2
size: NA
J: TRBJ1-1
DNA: TGTGCCAGCAGCTTAGTGGGTGGACACCCGGGCACTGAAGCTTTCTTT
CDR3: CASSLVGGHPGTEAFF

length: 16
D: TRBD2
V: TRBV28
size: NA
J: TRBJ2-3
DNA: TGTGCCAGCAGTTTTACGAGCGGGAGTGGCACAGATACGCAGTATTTT
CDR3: CASSFTSGSGTDTQYF

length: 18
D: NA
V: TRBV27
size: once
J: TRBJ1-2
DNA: TGTGCCAGCAGTTCAGGAACCTTGACAGTTCCACCTTACGGTGGCTACACCTTC
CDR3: CASSSGTLTVPPYGGYTF

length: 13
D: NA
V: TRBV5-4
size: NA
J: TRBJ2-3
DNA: TGTGCCAGCGGGGCAGGGAGCACAGATACGCAGTATTTT
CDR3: CASGAGSTDTQYF

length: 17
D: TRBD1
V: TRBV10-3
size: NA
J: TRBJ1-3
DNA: TGTGCCATCAGTGAGTGGGCAGGGGGCCACTCTGGAAACACCATATATTTT
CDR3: CAISEWAGGHSGNTIYF

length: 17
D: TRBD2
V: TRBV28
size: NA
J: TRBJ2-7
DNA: TGTGCCAGCAGTTCCCCTAGGGCGGGGGAAACGTTCGTCGAGCAGTACTTC
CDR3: CASSSPRAGETFVEQYF

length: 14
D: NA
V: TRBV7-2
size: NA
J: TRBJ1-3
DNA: TGTGCCAGCAGCGACAAGGGACTCAGAAACACCATATATTTT
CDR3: CASSDKGLRNTIYF

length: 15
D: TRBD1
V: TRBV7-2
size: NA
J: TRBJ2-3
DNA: TGTGCCAGCAGCTCACCGACAGGGAGCACAGATACGCAGTATTTT
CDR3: CASSSPTGSTDTQYF